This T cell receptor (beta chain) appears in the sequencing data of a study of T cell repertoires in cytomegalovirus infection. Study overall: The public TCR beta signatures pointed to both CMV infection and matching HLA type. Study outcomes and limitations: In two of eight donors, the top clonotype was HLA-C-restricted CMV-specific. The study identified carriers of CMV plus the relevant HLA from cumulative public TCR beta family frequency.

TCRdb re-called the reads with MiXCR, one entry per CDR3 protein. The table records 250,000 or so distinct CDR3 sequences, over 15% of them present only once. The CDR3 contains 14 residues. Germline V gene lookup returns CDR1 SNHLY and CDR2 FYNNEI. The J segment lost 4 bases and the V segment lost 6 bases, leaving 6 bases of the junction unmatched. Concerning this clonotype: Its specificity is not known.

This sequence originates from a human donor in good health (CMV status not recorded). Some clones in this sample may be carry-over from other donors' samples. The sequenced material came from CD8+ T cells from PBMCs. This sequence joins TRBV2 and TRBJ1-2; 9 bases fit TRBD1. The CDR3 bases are TGTGCCAGCAGACCGGGACAGGGCCCCTATGGCTACACCTTC. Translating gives CASRPGQGPYGYTF.